The clone carrying this TCR beta chain has a handful of counts. Its antigen is still unknown. The sample belongs to a study of CD8 T cells in ankylosing spondylitis. TCRdb reprocessed the 5' RACE reads with MiXCR, giving one entry per CDR3 protein. The sample contains about 800,000 distinct CDR3 sequences, 12% of which appear only once. Broader study findings: Seemingly distinctive of ankylosing spondylitis blood was a TCR beta motif formed by eight highly homologous variants.

The specimen sequenced was blood, either unsorted or a sorted T cell fraction (not recorded which). This clonotype was obtained from a male donor with ankylosing spondylitis.

In nucleotides, the CDR3 is TGTGCCAGCAGCGTAGGGGGGGTGTCCTCCGCACAGTTCTTC. It is translated as CASSVGGVSSAQFF. The chain recombines TRBV9 with TRBJ2-1; TRBD2 is a possible D gene (6 bases). The CDR3 has 14 amino acids. V lost 0 bases and J 13 bases, leaving 17 bases between the germline ends. Germline CDR1 reads SGDLS; CDR2 reads YYNGEE.